This is a list of T cell receptor beta chains from one sample in a study of T cell repertoires in cytomegalovirus infection. Via MiXCR, TCRdb re-called the reads, giving one row per CDR3 protein. Here the sample spans 200,000 to 300,000 distinct CDR3 sequences, approximately 9% being singletons. The sequencing input was PBMCs. These receptors came from a human donor in good health (CMV status not recorded). Some clones in this sample may be carry-over from other donors' samples. Each CDR3 is given without its conserved first and last residue.

v_call	cdr3_aa
TRBV28	ASSLSGPQTEAF
TRBV19	ASSIATGLPYEQY
TRBV5-1	ASSPAGTGVSYEQY
TRBV19	ASSISSPGSANIQY
TRBV7-2	ASAGGYEQY
TRBV5-1	ASTPLGGNEKLF
TRBV29-1	SVGPVNEKLF
TRBV7-2	ASANGLAKNIQY
TRBV12-3/TRBV12-4	ASSLRQGTHEQY
TRBV18	ASSPIHVTSGGTEAF
TRBV12-3/TRBV12-4	ASSLTGLPYEQY
TRBV19	ASLDRHSGANVLT
TRBV6-5	ASSTTTSSYEQY
TRBV7-8	ASSLGGPSGNTIY
TRBV7-6	ASSAGPGNQPQH
TRBV7-7	ASSLLGGTDTQY
TRBV5-4	ASTLGAPSTDTQY
TRBV7-3	ASSRAGTGDEQY
TRBV12-3/TRBV12-4	ASSLGGETGYT
TRBV7-2	ASSLTRGQATNTGELF
TRBV28	ASSPSGGEQF
TRBV6-5	ASSYASGTSGSEQY
TRBV7-2	ASSLDRVGGNTIY
TRBV7-2	ASSPGVGKTQY
TRBV5-1	ASSLVFGDEAF
TRBV7-2	ASSNGGSNQPQH
TRBV19	ASSWDVKRYNSPLH
TRBV11-1	ASSITGGGKSDTQY
TRBV7-9	ASSSGGVLSETQY
TRBV7-2	ASSPVGVTYEQY
TRBV7-2	ASSRGVLGNQPQH
TRBV18	ASSPQLAGTSGEQY